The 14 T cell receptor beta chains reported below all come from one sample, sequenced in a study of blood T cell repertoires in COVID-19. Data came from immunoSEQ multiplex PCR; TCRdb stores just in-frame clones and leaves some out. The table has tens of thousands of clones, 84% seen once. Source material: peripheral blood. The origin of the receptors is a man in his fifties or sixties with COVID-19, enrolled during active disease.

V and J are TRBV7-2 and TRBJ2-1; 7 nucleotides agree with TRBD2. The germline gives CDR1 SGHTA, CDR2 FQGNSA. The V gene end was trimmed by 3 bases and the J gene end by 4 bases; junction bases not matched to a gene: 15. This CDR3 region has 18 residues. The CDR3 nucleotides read TGTGCCAGCAGCTTTTGGGGGGGACCCCACAACCAATACAATGAGCAGTTCTTC. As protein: CASSFWGGPHNQYNEQFF.

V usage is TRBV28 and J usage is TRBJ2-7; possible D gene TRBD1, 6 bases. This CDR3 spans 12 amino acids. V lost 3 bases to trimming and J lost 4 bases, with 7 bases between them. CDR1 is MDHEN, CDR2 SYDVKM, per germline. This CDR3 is CASSLQGYEQYF. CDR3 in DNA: TGTGCCAGCAGTTTGCAGGGGTACGAGCAGTACTTC.

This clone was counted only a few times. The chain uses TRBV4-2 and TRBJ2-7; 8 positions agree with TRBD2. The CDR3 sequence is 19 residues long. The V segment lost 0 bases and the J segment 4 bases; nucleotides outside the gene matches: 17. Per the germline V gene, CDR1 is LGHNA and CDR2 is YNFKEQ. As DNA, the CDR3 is TGTGCCAGCAGCCAAGATGTCCCCGGCCGAGATAGCGGGACTTACGAGCAGTACTTC. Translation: CASSQDVPGRDSGTYEQYF.

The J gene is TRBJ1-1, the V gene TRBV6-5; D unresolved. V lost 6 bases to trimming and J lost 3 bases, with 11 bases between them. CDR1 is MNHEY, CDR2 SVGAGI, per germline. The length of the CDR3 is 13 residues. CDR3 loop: CASSHDTDTEAFF. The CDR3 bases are TGTGCCAGCAGCCACGACACGGACACTGAAGCTTTCTTT.

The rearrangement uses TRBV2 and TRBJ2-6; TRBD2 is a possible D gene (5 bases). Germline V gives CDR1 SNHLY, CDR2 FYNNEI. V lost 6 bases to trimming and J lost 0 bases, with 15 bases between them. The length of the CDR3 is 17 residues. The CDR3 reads CASSQDQLASGANVLTF. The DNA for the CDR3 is TGTGCCAGCAGCCAAGATCAGCTAGCCTCTGGGGCCAACGTCCTGACTTTC.

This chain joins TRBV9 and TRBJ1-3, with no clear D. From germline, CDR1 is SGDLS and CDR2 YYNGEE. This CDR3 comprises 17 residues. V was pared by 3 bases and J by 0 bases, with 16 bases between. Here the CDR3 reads CASSESPGDSSGNTIYF. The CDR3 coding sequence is TGTGCCAGCAGCGAGAGCCCGGGTGACTCCTCTGGAAACACCATATATTTT. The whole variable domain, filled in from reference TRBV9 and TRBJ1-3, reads DSGVTQTPKHLITATGQRVTLRCSPRSGDLSVYWYQQSLDQGLQFLIQYYNGEERAKGNILERFSAQQFPDLHSELNLSSLELGDSALYFCASSESPGDSSGNTIYFGEGSWLTVV.

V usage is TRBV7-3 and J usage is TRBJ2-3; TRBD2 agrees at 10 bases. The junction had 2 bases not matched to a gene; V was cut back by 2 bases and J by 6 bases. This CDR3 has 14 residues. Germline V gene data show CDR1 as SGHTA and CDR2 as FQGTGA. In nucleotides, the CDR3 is TGTGCCAGCAGCTTAGCTAGCGGGAGCGATACGCAGTATTTT. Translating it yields CASSLASGSDTQYF.

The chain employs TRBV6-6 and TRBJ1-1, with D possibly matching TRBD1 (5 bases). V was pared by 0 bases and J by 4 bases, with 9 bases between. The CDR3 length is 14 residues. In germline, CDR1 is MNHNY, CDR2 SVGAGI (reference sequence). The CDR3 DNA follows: TGTGCCAGCAGTTACTCGGGGGAGGGCACTGAAGCTTTCTTT. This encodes CASSYSGEGTEAFF.

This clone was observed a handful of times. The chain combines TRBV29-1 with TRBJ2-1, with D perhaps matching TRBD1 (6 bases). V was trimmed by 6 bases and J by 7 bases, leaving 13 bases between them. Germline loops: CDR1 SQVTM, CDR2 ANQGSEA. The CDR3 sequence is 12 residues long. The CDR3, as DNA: TGCAGCGTAACCAGGGGCGGAAATGAGCAGTTCTTC. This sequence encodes CSVTRGGNEQFF.

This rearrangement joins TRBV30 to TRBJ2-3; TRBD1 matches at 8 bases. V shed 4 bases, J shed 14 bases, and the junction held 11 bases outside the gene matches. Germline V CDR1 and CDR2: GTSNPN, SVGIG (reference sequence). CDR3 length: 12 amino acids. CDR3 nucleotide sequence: TGTGCCTGGAACCTGGGGACAGGTTATTCGTATTTT. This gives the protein CAWNLGTGYSYF.

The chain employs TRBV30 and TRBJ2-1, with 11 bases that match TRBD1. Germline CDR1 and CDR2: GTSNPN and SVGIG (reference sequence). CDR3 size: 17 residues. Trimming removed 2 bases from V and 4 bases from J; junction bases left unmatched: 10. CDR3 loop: CAWSSLSGTGGYNEQFF. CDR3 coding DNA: TGTGCCTGGAGTAGCCTAAGTGGGACAGGGGGTTACAATGAGCAGTTCTTC.

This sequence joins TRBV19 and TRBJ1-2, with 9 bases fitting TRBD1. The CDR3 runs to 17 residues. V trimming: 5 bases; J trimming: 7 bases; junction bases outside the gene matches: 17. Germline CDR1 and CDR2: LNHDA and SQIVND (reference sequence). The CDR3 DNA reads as TGTGCCAGTAGTCCCCAAATTAGTACAGGGGGCTTGGCTGGCTACACCTTC. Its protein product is CASSPQISTGGLAGYTF.

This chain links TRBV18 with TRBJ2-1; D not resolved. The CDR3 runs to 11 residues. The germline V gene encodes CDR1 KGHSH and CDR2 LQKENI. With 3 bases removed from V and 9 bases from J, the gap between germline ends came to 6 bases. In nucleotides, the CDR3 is TGTGCCAGCTCACCTGAGCGTGAGCAGTTCTTC. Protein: CASSPEREQFF. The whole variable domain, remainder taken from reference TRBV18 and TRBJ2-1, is NAGVMQNPRHLVRRRGQEARLRCSPMKGHSHVYWYRQLPEEGLKFMVYLQKENIIDESGMPKERFSAEFPKEGPSILRIQQVVRGDSAAYFCASSPEREQFFGPGTRLTVL.

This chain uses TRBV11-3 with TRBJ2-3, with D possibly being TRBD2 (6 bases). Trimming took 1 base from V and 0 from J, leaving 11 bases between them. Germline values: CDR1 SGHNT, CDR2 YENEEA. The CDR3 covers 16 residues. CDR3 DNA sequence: TGTGCCAGCAGCTTAGGACGGGACTCTAGCACAGATACGCAGTATTTT. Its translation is CASSLGRDSSTDTQYF.